This TCR beta chain is from a study of naive CD8 T cells in extremely preterm neonates (dated by TCRdb to about 2017). Some background on the complete study: An age range of 25-50 years is given for the adult participants in the abstract, whereas a range of 20-50 years is given in the methods. The study compared the TCRbeta CDR3 repertoires of sorted naive CD8+ T cells among four age groups: extremely preterm neonates, term neonates, young children and adults. What the study reported, not specific to this receptor: Preterm neonates shared more CDR3 nucleotide sequences (2.7%) than term neonates (roughly 0.4%), young children (around 0.03%) and adults (about 0.01%). Preterm CDR3s were shorter, with fewer N additions and less junctional trimming, and were closer to germline than those of older groups. Preterm neonates had significantly lower iChao1 richness than all other age groups (p < 0.05) and an even clone distribution, indicating a less rich repertoire. To track T cell development within individuals, the authors urged prospective longitudinal studies of preterm and term neonates. The authors noted a small sample size and variable productive template counts among preterm samples as limitations.

The peripheral blood donors were five healthy children aged roughly 15-60 months who were having elective routine surgery, plus five healthy nonsmoking adults. A FACSAria III cell sorter was used to sort live, Annexin V-negative naive CD8+ T cells (CD3+CD8+CD45RA+CCR7+). Each sample yielded roughly 19,000 to 100,000 sorted naive CD8+ T cells. Mononuclear cells were isolated from diluted blood by Ficoll-Paque density gradient centrifugation. Before sorting, mononuclear cells were cryopreserved in about 10% DMSO plus 90% FBS and kept long term at -150 degrees C. After thawing, cells were stained with Annexin V along with antibodies against CD3, CD8, CCR7 and CD45RA. Genomic DNA was extracted from snap-frozen sorted cell pellets with the DNeasy Blood and Tissue Kit. The germline V gene sets CDR1 to SNHLY and CDR2 to FYNNEI. From its cysteine to its phenylalanine, the CDR3 spans 17 amino acids. Of the read, only the CDR3 DNA is kept; its 51 bases are in frame from base 1.

A two-step, bias-controlled multiplex PCR was used to amplify TCRbeta CDR3 regions from genomic DNA. The multiplex PCR used primers specific for every TRBV and TRBJ gene segment. TCRbeta repertoire data were generated with the immunoSEQ Assay. In the original analysis: To merge closely related sequences, reads went through filtering and clustering using a relative-frequency ratio and a modified nearest-neighbor algorithm. IMGT annotation was followed for the assignment of V, D and J genes to CDR3 sequences. Template counts were quantified against synthetic TCR CDR3 analog sequences and normalized for PCR amplification bias. Analyses were restricted to unique productive sequences, meaning in-frame CDR3 sequences without stop codons. Clonality, defined as 1 minus Pielou's evenness, and iChao1 richness were computed with the immunoSEQ Analyzer software. JMP was used for statistical testing, with Student's t-test or a non-parametric test applied depending on Shapiro-Wilk normality results. TCRdb limited this immuneACCESS table to in-frame rearrangements with V and J called. A share of clones is missing; checked studies link under half to unresolved V genes, and the rest is unexplained. V, J and clone size were drawn from that table, and D and trimming were deduced from the DNA. The sample records over 6,000 clones, around 98% of which are singletons. The leading ten clones occupy 0.3% to 0.35% of the sample.

This clone was detected only once. The specificity of this receptor is unknown. No qualities accompany the bases; no much larger clone lies one base away. Sequencing was done on a sample of naive CD8+ T cells from blood. This TCR was recovered from a human donor in good health. The chain employs TRBV2 and TRBJ2-5, with a tentative D gene TRBD1 over 6 matching bases. The DNA matches TRBJ2-7 better at its end, which makes the J call doubtful. The CDR3 in this case is CASGGTGTPEITYEQYF. The nucleotides read TGTGCCAGCGGGGGAACCGGGACACCCGAAATTACCTACGAGCAGTACTTC.